Each of the 2 T cell receptor beta chains below was sequenced from the same sample in a study of T cells after yellow fever vaccination. Using its own MiXCR run on the 5' RACE reads, TCRdb lists one record per CDR3 protein. Seen here are around 550,000 distinct CDR3 sequences, under 25% observed once, and the top ten hold 13% to 15%. The material sequenced was PBMCs, taken 15 days after the yellow fever booster vaccination. These receptors originate from a young man who received the YFV17D yellow fever vaccine.

This rearrangement joins TRBV11-2 to TRBJ2-3; D call uncertain. The CDR3 spans 16 residues. Looked up from germline, CDR1 is SGHAT and CDR2 is FQNNGV. Trimming took off 5 bases at V and 2 bases at J, with 17 bases between the two ends. CDR3: CASSPLNTYPTDTQYF. CDR3 nucleotide sequence: TGTGCCAGCAGCCCTCTGAACACCTACCCCACAGATACGCAGTATTTT. The full variable domain, with the rest looked up from reference TRBV11-2 and TRBJ2-3, is EAGVAQSPRYKIIEKRQSVAFWCNPISGHATLYWYQQILGQGPKLLIQFQNNGVVDDSQLPKDRFSAERLKGVDSTLKIQPAKLEDSAVYLCASSPLNTYPTDTQYFGPGTRLTVL.

V is TRBV28 and J is TRBJ2-7; 9 nucleotides line up with TRBD1. This CDR3 has 14 amino acids. J lost 2 bases, V lost 6 bases, and 5 bases had no gene match. From germline, CDR1 is MDHEN and CDR2 SYDVKM. CDR3 in amino acids: CASSGTGLTYEQYF. In DNA form, the CDR3 reads TGTGCCAGCAGCGGGACAGGGCTTACCTACGAGCAGTACTTC.